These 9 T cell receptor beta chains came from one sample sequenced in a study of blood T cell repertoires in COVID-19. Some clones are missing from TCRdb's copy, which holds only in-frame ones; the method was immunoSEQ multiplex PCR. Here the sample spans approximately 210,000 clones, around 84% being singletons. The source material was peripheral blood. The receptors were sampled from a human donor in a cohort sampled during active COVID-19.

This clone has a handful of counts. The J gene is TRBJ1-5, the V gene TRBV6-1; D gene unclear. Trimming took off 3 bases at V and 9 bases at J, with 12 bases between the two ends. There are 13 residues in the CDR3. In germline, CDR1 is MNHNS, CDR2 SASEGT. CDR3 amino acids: CASSDGSPGPQHF. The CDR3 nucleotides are TGTGCCAGCAGTGACGGCAGCCCAGGGCCCCAGCATTTT.

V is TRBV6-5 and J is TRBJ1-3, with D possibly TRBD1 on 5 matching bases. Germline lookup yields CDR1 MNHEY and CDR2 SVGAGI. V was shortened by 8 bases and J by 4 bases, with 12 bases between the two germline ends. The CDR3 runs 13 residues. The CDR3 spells CASLWTPGNTIYF. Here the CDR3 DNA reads TGTGCCAGCCTCTGGACACCGGGAAACACCATATATTTT.

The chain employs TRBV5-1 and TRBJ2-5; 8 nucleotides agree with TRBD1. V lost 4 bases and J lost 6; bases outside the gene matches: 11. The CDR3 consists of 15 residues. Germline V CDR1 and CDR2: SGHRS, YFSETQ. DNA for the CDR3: TGCGCCAGCAGCGGACCGGGACAGGCTCGTCAGACCCAGTACTTC. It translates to CASSGPGQARQTQYF.

The DNA for the CDR3 is TGTGCCAGCAGCTTAGTTCAACGTCGGGAAGAGACCCAGTACTTC. It encodes CASSLVQRREETQYF. The J gene is TRBJ2-5, the V gene TRBV7-2, with unresolved D. This CDR3 is built from 15 residues. Per germline, CDR1 SGHTA and CDR2 FQGNSA. Trimming removed 1 base at V and 3 bases at J, with 12 bases between.

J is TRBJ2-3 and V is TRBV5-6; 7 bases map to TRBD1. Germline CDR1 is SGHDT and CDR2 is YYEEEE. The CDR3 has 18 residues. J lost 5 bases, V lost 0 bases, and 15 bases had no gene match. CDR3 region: CASSLAIAGGPGRDTQYF. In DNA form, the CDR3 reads TGTGCCAGCAGCTTGGCCATTGCAGGGGGTCCGGGGAGAGATACGCAGTATTTT.

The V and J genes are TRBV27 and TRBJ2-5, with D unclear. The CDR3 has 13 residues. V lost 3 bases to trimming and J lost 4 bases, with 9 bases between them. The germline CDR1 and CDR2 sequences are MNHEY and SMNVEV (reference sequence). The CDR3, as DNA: TGTGCCAGCAGTTTTTCCTTCCGAGAGACCCAGTACTTC. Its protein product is CASSFSFRETQYF.

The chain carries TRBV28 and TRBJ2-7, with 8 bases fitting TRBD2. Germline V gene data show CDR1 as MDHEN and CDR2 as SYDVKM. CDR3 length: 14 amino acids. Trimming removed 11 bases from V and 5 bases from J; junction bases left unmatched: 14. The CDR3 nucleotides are TGTGCCGTGGCCGTAAGCGGGAGTCTCGACGAGCAGTACTTC. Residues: CAVAVSGSLDEQYF.

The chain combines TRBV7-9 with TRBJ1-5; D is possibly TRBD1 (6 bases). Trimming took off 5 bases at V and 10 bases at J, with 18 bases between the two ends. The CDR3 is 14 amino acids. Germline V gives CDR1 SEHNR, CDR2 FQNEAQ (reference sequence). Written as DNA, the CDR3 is TGTGCCAGCAGCGCTCAGGGGCCACCGTCCCCCCAGCATTTT. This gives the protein CASSAQGPPSPQHF.

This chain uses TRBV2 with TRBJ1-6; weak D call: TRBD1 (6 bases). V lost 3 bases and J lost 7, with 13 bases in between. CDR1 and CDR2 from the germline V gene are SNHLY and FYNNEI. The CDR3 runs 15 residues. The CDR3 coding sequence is TGTGCCAGCAGTGAGTTTGGACAGATAAATTCACCCCTCCACTTT. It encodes CASSEFGQINSPLHF.